The 27 T cell receptor beta chains presented below share a single source sample, sequenced in a study of cytomegalovirus exposure and HLA in healthy donors. The PCR used 60 Vbeta and 13 Jbeta primers. The protocol was immunoSEQ multiplex PCR, while the TCRdb copy is restricted to in-frame clones and leaves out a portion. The sample gives approximately 150,000 clones, roughly 63% of which show up once; approximately 6.6% is in the top ten. The sequenced material came from PBMCs. The receptors were sampled from a woman between 55 and 75 years old in good health and CMV-seropositive.

Regarding this clone: The sample holds other DNA sequences that translate to the same CDR3. V usage is TRBV19 and J usage is TRBJ2-7; 8 bases align to TRBD1. Germline V gene sequence: CDR1 LNHDA, CDR2 SQIVND (reference sequence). The CDR3 consists of 15 residues. Trimming at V came to 2 bases and at J to 4 bases, leaving 7 bases not matched to a gene. The CDR3 bases are TGTGCCAGTAGTATATTGCCAGGGGGCCCTTACGAGCAGTACTTC. As protein: CASSILPGGPYEQYF.

The table lists this clone with a count of one. This sequence joins TRBV9 and TRBJ1-1; the D gene is possibly TRBD1 (5 bases). The germline V and J ends were trimmed by 0 bases and 5 bases, with 11 bases remaining between them. The CDR3 spans 14 residues. Germline lookup yields CDR1 SGDLS and CDR2 YYNGEE. The CDR3 here is CASSVGSGRTEAFF. CDR3 nucleotides: TGTGCCAGCAGCGTAGGGTCAGGGAGGACTGAAGCTTTCTTT.

V is TRBV6-5 and J is TRBJ1-1; tentatively, D is TRBD1 (5 bases). V lost 7 bases, J lost 3 bases, and 18 bases lay in between. Germline lookup yields CDR1 MNHEY and CDR2 SVGAGI. The CDR3 runs 15 residues. CDR3: CASIRAGGAYTEAFF. Here the CDR3 DNA reads TGTGCCAGCATTAGGGCAGGCGGGGCTTACACTGAAGCTTTCTTT.

A few counts support this clone. The chain employs TRBV25-1 and TRBJ2-7; no definite D call. Trimming shortened V by 3 bases and J by 5 bases, and 14 bases separated the two germline ends. CDR3 length equals 14 residues. The germline V gene encodes CDR1 MGHDK and CDR2 SYGVNS. CDR3 in amino acids: CASSDRTSKHEQYF. As DNA, the CDR3 is TGTGCCAGCAGTGATCGAACCTCTAAGCACGAGCAGTACTTC.

The chain has TRBV6-5 and TRBJ1-2; 9 bases align to TRBD1. Germline V gene data show CDR1 as MNHEY and CDR2 as SVGAGI. Trimming cost V 6 bases and J 2 bases; bases outside gene matches: 4. This CDR3 contains 14 residues. The CDR3 is CASRNRGLNYGYTF. DNA for the CDR3: TGTGCCAGCAGAAACAGGGGGCTCAACTATGGCTACACCTTC.

This clone was seen more than once but under ten times. The genes are TRBV5-1 and TRBJ1-1, with TRBD1 as a possible D gene (6 bases). The CDR3 consists of 15 residues. Between the trimmed V and J ends, which lost 3 bases and 3 bases, there was a span of 15 bases. CDR1 SGHRS and CDR2 YFSETQ come from the germline V gene. CDR3 in DNA: TGCGCCAGCAGCTCCCTCAGGGGATCGGACACTGAAGCTTTCTTT. It yields the protein CASSSLRGSDTEAFF.

The chain couples TRBV7-6 to TRBJ2-1, with D possibly matching TRBD2 (6 bases). The germline gives CDR1 SGHVS, CDR2 FNYEAQ. The CDR3 runs to 16 residues. The V gene lost 1 base and the J gene lost 2 bases, with 12 bases spanning the gap. The CDR3 region has the DNA TGTGCCAGCAGCTTAGTCTCCGGGACTGCCTACAATGAGCAGTTCTTC. Its translation is CASSLVSGTAYNEQFF.

The chain joins TRBV27 to TRBJ2-5; TRBD1 aligns across 9 bases. Germline V gene data show CDR1 as MNHEY and CDR2 as SMNVEV (reference sequence). The CDR3 is 16 amino acids. J gave up 4 bases and V 7 bases, and 13 bases lay outside the gene matches. In nucleotides, the CDR3 is TGTGCCAGCACCTCCCTTCCCGGGACAGGGACAGAGACCCAGTACTTC. The encoded protein is CASTSLPGTGTETQYF.

With respect to this clone: Different DNA sequences within this sample yield the same CDR3. The V call is TRBV20-1, the J call TRBJ1-1; no firm D call. From germline, CDR1 is DFQATT and CDR2 SNEGSKA (reference sequence). The ends were cut back, 5 bases at V and 0 bases at J, with 4 bases in the middle. This CDR3 has 11 residues. In nucleotides, the CDR3 is TGCAGTGCTCCAGTGAACACTGAAGCTTTCTTT. Its protein product is CSAPVNTEAFF.

This clone was seen just once. This chain links TRBV10-3 with TRBJ1-2, with 8 positions matching TRBD1. The CDR3 length is 16 residues. With 2 bases clipped from V and 2 bases from J, the junction kept 7 bases outside the gene matches. Germline loops: CDR1 ENHRY, CDR2 SYGVKD. CDR3 in DNA: TGTGCCATCAGTGAGCCCGGACAGGGTTTCAACTATGGCTACACCTTC. Protein sequence: CAISEPGQGFNYGYTF.

In DNA form, the CDR3 reads TGTGCCAGCAGCCAAGATAACGGAGCCGATGAGCAGTTCTTC. Translated, it gives CASSQDNGADEQFF. V gene TRBV4-2 combines with J gene TRBJ2-1; no reliable D call. The CDR3 length is 14 residues. The V and J ends lost 0 bases and 8 bases respectively, with 11 bases between them. Germline V gene data show CDR1 as LGHNA and CDR2 as YNFKEQ.

The chain is built from TRBV30 and TRBJ2-5; 7 bases are shared with TRBD1. The CDR3 is 15 residues long. CDR1 and CDR2 from the germline V gene are GTSNPN and SVGIG (reference sequence). After removal of 4 bases from V and 2 bases from J, the junction contained 10 bases not matched to a gene. The chain's CDR3 is CAWTGREGAQETQYF. In DNA form, the CDR3 reads TGTGCCTGGACTGGGCGAGAGGGGGCTCAAGAGACCCAGTACTTC.

The V call is TRBV9, the J call TRBJ2-5; D gene uncertain. CDR1 and CDR2 (germline): SGDLS, YYNGEE. CDR3 length: 12 residues. V was pared by 1 base and J by 7 bases, with 8 bases between. The CDR3 DNA sequence: TGTGCCAGCAGCGTATATGGCGGGACCCAGTACTTC. Its translation is CASSVYGGTQYF.

The genes are TRBV9 and TRBJ2-3; 12 bases agree with TRBD2. The CDR3 contains 17 residues. Unmatched junction bases numbered 8, after V lost 0 bases and J lost 6 bases. The germline V gene has CDR1 SGDLS and CDR2 YYNGEE. CDR3 amino acids: CASSVDPSGRAMDTQYF. In nucleotides, the CDR3 is TGTGCCAGCAGCGTAGATCCTAGCGGGAGGGCTATGGATACGCAGTATTTT.

This clone was seen a handful of times. V usage is TRBV29-1 and J usage is TRBJ2-5; D is undetermined. Trimming left V 4 bases short and J 0 bases short, with 9 bases between. Per the germline V gene, CDR1 is SQVTM and CDR2 is ANQGSEA. The length of the CDR3 is 13 residues. The CDR3 sequence is CSVVRLDQETQYF. Here the CDR3 DNA reads TGCAGCGTTGTGCGGCTAGACCAAGAGACCCAGTACTTC. Variable domain in full (rest from reference TRBV29-1 and TRBJ2-5): SAVISQKPSRDICQRGTSLTIQCQVDSQVTMMFWYRQQPGQSLTLIATANQGSEATYESGFVIDKFPISRPNLTFSTLTVSNMSPEDSSIYLCSVVRLDQETQYFGPGTRLLVL.

The chain combines TRBV19 with TRBJ1-4, with D unclear. Germline CDR1 is LNHDA and CDR2 is SQIVND (reference sequence). The germline V and J ends were trimmed by 6 bases and 0 bases, with 5 bases remaining between them. The CDR3 is 13 amino acids. The CDR3 DNA reads TGTGCCAGTAGCTTAGCAACTAATGAAAAACTGTTTTTT. Amino acids: CASSLATNEKLFF. Combining the CDR3 with reference TRBV19 and TRBJ1-4 gives the whole variable domain DGGITQSPKYLFRKEGQNVTLSCEQNLNHDAMYWYRQDPGQGLRLIYYSQIVNDFQKGDIAEGYSVSREKKESFPLTVTSAQKNPTAFYLCASSLATNEKLFFGSGTQLSVL.

The chain couples TRBV19 to TRBJ1-2, with D possibly matching TRBD1 (5 bases). CDR1 and CDR2 (germline): LNHDA, SQIVND (reference sequence). Trimming cost V 10 bases and J 4 bases, with 19 bases left between them. CDR3 length: 14 residues. DNA of the CDR3: TGTGCCACCAATTTTGGGGCAGCGTCCTATGGCTACACCTTC. The encoded protein is CATNFGAASYGYTF. Filled out from reference TRBV19 and TRBJ1-2, the complete variable domain reads DGGITQSPKYLFRKEGQNVTLSCEQNLNHDAMYWYRQDPGQGLRLIYYSQIVNDFQKGDIAEGYSVSREKKESFPLTVTSAQKNPTAFYLCATNFGAASYGYTFGSGTRLTVV.

The CDR3 here is CASSPAGGVRDTQYF. CDR3 in DNA: TGTGCCAGCAGCCCAGCGGGAGGGGTCCGAGATACGCAGTATTTT. The chain couples TRBV28 to TRBJ2-3, with TRBD2 matching over 10 bases. CDR1 MDHEN and CDR2 SYDVKM come from the germline V gene. The CDR3 totals 15 residues. Germline trimming cut 6 bases from V and 5 bases from J; bases unmatched to any gene: 8.

The CDR3 DNA sequence: TGTGCCAGCAGCCGGGACACGAACACTGAAGCTTTCTTT. Its protein product is CASSRDTNTEAFF. The chain is built from TRBV7-3 and TRBJ1-1; TRBD1 is a possible D gene (6 bases). The germline V and J ends were trimmed by 5 bases and 1 base, with 8 bases remaining between them. Germline V gene data show CDR1 as SGHTA and CDR2 as FQGTGA. The CDR3 length is 13 residues.

The chain is built from TRBV7-2 and TRBJ2-7, with 11 bases matching TRBD2. Germline lookup yields CDR1 SGHTA and CDR2 FQGNSA. The CDR3 spans 15 residues. J gave up 5 bases and V 2 bases, and 5 bases lay outside the gene matches. Here the CDR3 reads CASSLTSGSHHEQYF. CDR3 DNA: TGTGCCAGCAGCTTAACTAGCGGGAGCCACCACGAGCAGTACTTC.

The chain combines TRBV28 with TRBJ2-7; D might be TRBD1 (6 bases). This CDR3 region has 14 residues. Between the trimmed V and J ends, which lost 5 bases and 4 bases, there was a span of 15 bases. CDR1 is MDHEN and CDR2 is SYDVKM in the germline V gene. CDR3: CASSNRVLDYEQYF. The CDR3 DNA sequence: TGTGCCAGCAGTAACAGGGTCCTCGATTACGAGCAGTACTTC.

This sequence joins TRBV6-5 and TRBJ1-1; D might be TRBD1 (5 bases). V lost 7 bases and J 1 base, leaving 10 bases between the germline ends. The CDR3 is made up of 13 amino acids. Looked up from germline, CDR1 is MNHEY and CDR2 is SVGAGI. The CDR3, as DNA: TGTGCCAGCACCGCAACAGGGAACACTGAAGCTTTCTTT. Translation gives CASTATGNTEAFF.

This chain joins TRBV11-2 and TRBJ2-3; no reliable D call. Looked up from germline, CDR1 is SGHAT and CDR2 is FQNNGV. Trimming pared 2 bases from V and 5 bases from J, leaving 5 bases between. This CDR3 is 12 amino acids long. This chain's CDR3 is CASSLNQDTQYF. CDR3 DNA: TGTGCCAGCAGCTTAAATCAAGATACGCAGTATTTT.

This sequence joins TRBV14 and TRBJ2-5; no reliable D call. Per the germline V gene, CDR1 is SGHDN and CDR2 is FVKESK. The CDR3 length is 13 residues. Trimming took 2 bases from V and 2 from J, leaving 6 bases between them. The CDR3 loop reads CASSQQVQETQYF. The CDR3 nucleotides are TGTGCCAGCAGCCAACAGGTACAAGAGACCCAGTACTTC. The entire variable domain, with the rest obtained from reference TRBV14 and TRBJ2-5, is as follows: EAGVTQFPSHSVIEKGQTVTLRCDPISGHDNLYWYRRVMGKEIKFLLHFVKESKQDESGMPNNRFLAERTGGTYSTLKVQPAELEDSGVYFCASSQQVQETQYFGPGTRLLVL.

The rearrangement links TRBV19 to TRBJ1-1, with 9 bases fitting TRBD1. V shed 7 bases, J shed 5 bases, and the junction held 14 bases outside the gene matches. The germline CDR1 and CDR2 sequences are LNHDA and SQIVND (reference sequence). This CDR3 is built from 16 residues. This chain's CDR3 is CASNTNRGQRGTEAFF. Written as DNA, the CDR3 is TGTGCCAGTAATACAAACAGGGGGCAGAGAGGGACTGAAGCTTTCTTT.

V is TRBV5-1 and J is TRBJ2-1; TRBD2 matches 10 bases. The CDR3 sequence is 14 residues long. The germline CDR1 and CDR2 sequences are SGHRS and YFSETQ. The V segment lost 6 bases and the J segment 8 bases; nucleotides outside the gene matches: 8. The CDR3 is CASKSASGSDEQFF. The CDR3 nucleotides read TGCGCCAGCAAGTCCGCTAGCGGGAGCGATGAGCAGTTCTTC.

The V and J genes are TRBV15 and TRBJ2-7; 7 positions agree with TRBD2. V lost 0 bases and J lost 3; bases outside the gene matches: 8. From germline, CDR1 is LNHNV and CDR2 YYDKDF (reference sequence). The CDR3 extends over 16 amino acids. The CDR3: CATSRDLAEGVYEQYF. CDR3 DNA sequence: TGTGCCACCAGCAGAGATCTAGCGGAAGGGGTCTACGAGCAGTACTTC.